This entry lists 7 T cell receptor beta chains sequenced from one sample in a study of PD-L1 blockade in urothelial cancer. Assay: immunoSEQ multiplex PCR; the TCRdb copy retains only in-frame clones and omits some. Of around 100,000 clones in the sample, approximately 90% were seen once. Time point here: peripheral blood 6 weeks after treatment start. Sequenced here: PBMCs, sampled around atezolizumab (anti-PD-L1) treatment. These receptors all come from a man in his 60s with urothelial cancer.

This chain links TRBV5-4 with TRBJ2-5, with D tentatively TRBD2 (7 bases). The V gene's germline CDR1 is SGHNT and CDR2 YYREEE (reference sequence). The CDR3 is made up of 15 amino acids. V dropped 6 bases and J dropped 1 base, with 16 bases sitting between them. In DNA, the CDR3 is TGTGCCAGCACCCTCTCCGCGGGGGCCCAAGAGACCCAGTACTTC. The encoded protein is CASTLSAGAQETQYF.

The chain carries TRBV19 and TRBJ2-3; 8 bases line up with TRBD2. Unmatched junction bases numbered 9, after V lost 9 bases and J lost 4 bases. The CDR3 covers 14 residues. Looked up from germline, CDR1 is LNHDA and CDR2 is SQIVND (reference sequence). CDR3 residues: CASTSGTRADTQYF. In DNA form, the CDR3 reads TGTGCCAGCACATCCGGGACTAGAGCAGATACGCAGTATTTT. The whole variable domain, filled in from reference TRBV19 and TRBJ2-3, reads DGGITQSPKYLFRKEGQNVTLSCEQNLNHDAMYWYRQDPGQGLRLIYYSQIVNDFQKGDIAEGYSVSREKKESFPLTVTSAQKNPTAFYLCASTSGTRADTQYFGPGTRLTVL.

This chain links TRBV6-6 with TRBJ2-1, with 7 positions matching TRBD1. This CDR3 is built from 14 residues. The trim removed 7 bases at V and 6 bases at J, leaving 9 bases unmatched. Germline values: CDR1 MNHNY, CDR2 SVGAGI (reference sequence). CDR3 region: CASTIPGQPNEQFF. In DNA form, the CDR3 reads TGTGCCAGCACAATTCCGGGACAGCCCAATGAGCAGTTCTTC.

The chain links TRBV4-3 to TRBJ2-5; D is ambiguous. Germline assignment: CDR1 LGHNA and CDR2 YSLEER. V was cut by 0 bases and J by 3 bases, with 5 bases left in between. The CDR3 contains 13 residues. CDR3 in DNA: TGCGCCAGCAGCCAAGAGAGGAAAGAGACCCAGTACTTC. Translating gives CASSQERKETQYF.

The gene calls are TRBV5-5 and TRBJ2-7; 15 bases fit TRBD2. V lost 2 bases to trimming and J lost 4 bases; unmatched junction nucleotides: 1. Germline assignment: CDR1 SGHKS and CDR2 YYEKEE (reference sequence). This CDR3 has 15 residues. CDR3 residues: CASSLGTSGRYEQYF. For the CDR3, the DNA is TGTGCCAGCAGCTTAGGGACTAGCGGGAGGTACGAGCAGTACTTC.

The chain uses TRBV19 and TRBJ2-7, with D possibly TRBD1 on 6 matching bases. CDR3 length: 14 amino acids. CDR1 LNHDA and CDR2 SQIVND come from the germline V gene (reference sequence). V shed 3 bases and J shed 1 base, with 10 bases lying between them. CDR3 amino acids: CASSIAQGSYEQYF. In nucleotides, the CDR3 is TGTGCCAGTAGTATTGCCCAGGGGTCCTACGAGCAGTACTTC.

The chain joins TRBV2 to TRBJ2-7; 8 nucleotides match TRBD2. The V segment lost 3 bases and the J segment 7 bases; nucleotides outside the gene matches: 11. There are 15 residues in the CDR3. Per germline, CDR1 SNHLY and CDR2 FYNNEI. CDR3 sequence: CASSDRQRGPREQYF. DNA of the CDR3: TGTGCCAGCAGTGATCGCCAGCGGGGGCCCAGGGAGCAGTACTTC. The whole variable domain, remainder taken from reference TRBV2 and TRBJ2-7, is EPEVTQTPSHQVTQMGQEVILRCVPISNHLYFYWYRQILGQKVEFLVSFYNNEISEKSEIFDDQFSVERPDGSNFTLKIRSTKLEDSAMYFCASSDRQRGPREQYFGPGTRLTVT.